This T cell receptor (beta chain) derives from a study of T cell changes during pregnancy in multiple sclerosis. Assay: immunoSEQ multiplex PCR; the TCRdb copy retains only in-frame clones and omits some. The sample shows under 50,000 clones, approximately 92% of them seen only once. V lost 5 bases, J lost 6 bases, and 5 bases stayed unmatched. CDR3 length: 14 residues. CDR1 is MNHEY, CDR2 SMNVEV, per germline (reference sequence). The receptor's source is a female donor with multiple sclerosis, enrolled in a pregnancy study. The sample consisted of CD8+ T cells from peripheral blood mononuclear cells, taken before pregnancy. The V call is TRBV27, the J call TRBJ1-4; 8 nucleotides match TRBD1. The CDR3 sequence: CASSTGTGHEKLFF. Written as DNA, the CDR3 is TGTGCCAGCAGTACCGGGACAGGCCATGAAAAACTGTTTTTT.